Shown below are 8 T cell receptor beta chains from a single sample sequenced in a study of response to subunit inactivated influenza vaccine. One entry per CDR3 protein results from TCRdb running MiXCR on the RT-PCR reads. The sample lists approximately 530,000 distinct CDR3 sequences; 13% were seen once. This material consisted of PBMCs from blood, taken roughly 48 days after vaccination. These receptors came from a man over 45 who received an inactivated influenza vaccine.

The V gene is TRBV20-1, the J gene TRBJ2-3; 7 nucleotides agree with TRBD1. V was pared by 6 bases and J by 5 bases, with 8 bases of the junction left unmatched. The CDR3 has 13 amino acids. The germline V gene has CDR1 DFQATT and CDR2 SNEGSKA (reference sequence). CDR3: CSAERRGLDTQYF. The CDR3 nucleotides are TGCAGTGCCGAGCGCAGGGGGTTAGATACGCAGTATTTT.

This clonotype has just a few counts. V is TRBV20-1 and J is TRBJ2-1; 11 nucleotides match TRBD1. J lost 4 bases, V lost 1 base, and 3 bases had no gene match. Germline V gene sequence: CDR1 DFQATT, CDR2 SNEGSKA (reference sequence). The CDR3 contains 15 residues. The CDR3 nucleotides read TGCAGTGCTAGAGCCGGGACAGGGGGATACAATGAGCAGTTCTTC. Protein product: CSARAGTGGYNEQFF.

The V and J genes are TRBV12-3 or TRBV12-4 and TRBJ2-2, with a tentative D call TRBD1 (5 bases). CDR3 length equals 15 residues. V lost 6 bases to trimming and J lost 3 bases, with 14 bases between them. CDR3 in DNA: TGTGCCAGCAGCCCGCTAGACAGAGACACCGGGGAGCTGTTTTTT. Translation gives CASSPLDRDTGELFF.

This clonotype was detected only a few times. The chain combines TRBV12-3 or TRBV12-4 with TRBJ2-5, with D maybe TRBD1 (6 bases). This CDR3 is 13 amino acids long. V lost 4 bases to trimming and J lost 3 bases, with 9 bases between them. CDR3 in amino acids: CASSSNREETQYF. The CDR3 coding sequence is TGTGCCAGCAGTTCCAACAGGGAAGAGACCCAGTACTTC.

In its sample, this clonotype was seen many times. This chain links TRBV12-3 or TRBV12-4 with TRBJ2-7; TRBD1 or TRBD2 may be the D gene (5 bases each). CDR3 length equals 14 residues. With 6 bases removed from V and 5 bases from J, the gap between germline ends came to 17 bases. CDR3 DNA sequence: TGTGCCAGCAGCCCGGGACCGACCCGGAACGAGCAGTACTTC. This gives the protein CASSPGPTRNEQYF.

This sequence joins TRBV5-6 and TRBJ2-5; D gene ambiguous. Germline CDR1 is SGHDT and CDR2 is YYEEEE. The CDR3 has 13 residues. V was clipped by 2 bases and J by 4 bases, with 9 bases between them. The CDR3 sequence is CASSLRIRETQYF. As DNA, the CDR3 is TGTGCCAGCAGCTTAAGGATTCGAGAGACCCAGTACTTC.

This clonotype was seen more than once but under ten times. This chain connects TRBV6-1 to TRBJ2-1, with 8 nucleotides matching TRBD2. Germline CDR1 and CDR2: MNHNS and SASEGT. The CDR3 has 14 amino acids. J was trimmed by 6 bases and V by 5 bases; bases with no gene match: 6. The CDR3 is CASSPTSGVNEQFF. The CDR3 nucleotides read TGTGCCAGCAGTCCTACTAGCGGAGTCAATGAGCAGTTCTTC.

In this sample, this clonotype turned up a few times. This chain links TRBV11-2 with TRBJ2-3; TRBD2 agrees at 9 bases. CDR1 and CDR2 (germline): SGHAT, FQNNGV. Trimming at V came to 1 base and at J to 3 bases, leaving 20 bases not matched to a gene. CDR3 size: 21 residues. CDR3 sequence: CASSLVGRWTSAIGGTDTQYF. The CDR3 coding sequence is TGTGCCAGCAGCTTAGTTGGTCGCTGGACTAGCGCCATCGGCGGGACAGATACGCAGTATTTT.